This T cell receptor beta chain was identified during a study of CD8 T cells in Susac syndrome. This clonotype was observed a few times. This CDR3 has 14 residues. V was shortened by 0 bases and J by 4 bases, with 13 bases between the two germline ends. The V gene's germline CDR1 is GTSNPN and CDR2 SVGIG (reference sequence). The RNA, roughly 0.45 to 1 ug, was put through reverse transcription using random hexamers. TCRdb recomputed calls from the immunoSEQ multiplex PCR reads with MiXCR, one row per CDR3 protein. The profile shows some 400,000 distinct CDR3 sequences, 85% to 90% of them singletons. This clonotype was sampled from a human donor with multiple sclerosis. This sequence joins TRBV30 and TRBJ2-7; D might be TRBD1 (5 bases). The sequencing sample was made of CD8+ T cells from PBMCs. Written as DNA, the CDR3 is TGTGCCTGGAGTGTAGGTACCGACAGTTACGAGCAGTACTTC. Protein sequence: CAWSVGTDSYEQYF.